A selection of T cell receptor beta chains follows, all from one sample in a study of monozygotic twins with inflammatory bowel disease. One entry per CDR3 protein, without DNA, is what TCRdb gives after re-calling the 5' RACE reads. This sample's table has around 410,000 distinct CDR3 sequences. The material sequenced was blood. The receptors stem from a human donor with ulcerative colitis or Crohn's disease, or a healthy co-twin of an affected twin (not recorded which). Both conserved end residues are part of each CDR3. Each record gives: CDR3 length, J gene, V gene, CDR3 protein.

cdr3_length: 16
j_call: TRBJ1-4
v_call: TRBV12-3/TRBV12-4
cdr3_aa: CASTRTGARANEKLFF

cdr3_length: 12
j_call: TRBJ2-7
v_call: TRBV7-9
cdr3_aa: CASSLTYYEQYF

cdr3_length: 11
j_call: TRBJ1-1
v_call: TRBV30
cdr3_aa: CAWSDRTEAFF

cdr3_length: 14
j_call: TRBJ2-7
v_call: TRBV2
cdr3_aa: CASIPGGRVYEQYF

cdr3_length: 12
j_call: TRBJ1-5
v_call: TRBV15
cdr3_aa: CATSRQNQPQHF

cdr3_length: 13
j_call: TRBJ2-7
v_call: TRBV28
cdr3_aa: CATTLRQGGEQYF

cdr3_length: 19
j_call: TRBJ2-7
v_call: TRBV28
cdr3_aa: CASSSFIHYSGRDPYEQYF

cdr3_length: 13
j_call: TRBJ2-7
v_call: TRBV14
cdr3_aa: CASSQVRVGEQYF

cdr3_length: 12
j_call: TRBJ1-1
v_call: TRBV6-6
cdr3_aa: CASSYLRGEAFF

cdr3_length: 14
j_call: TRBJ1-3
v_call: TRBV7-9
cdr3_aa: CASSLSASGNTIYF

cdr3_length: 14
j_call: TRBJ2-7
v_call: TRBV5-1
cdr3_aa: CASSLAPVSYEQYF

cdr3_length: 15
j_call: TRBJ2-7
v_call: TRBV7-2
cdr3_aa: CASSLGRGGSYEQYF

cdr3_length: 15
j_call: TRBJ1-2
v_call: TRBV18
cdr3_aa: CASSPPMDRGPGYTF

cdr3_length: 11
j_call: TRBJ2-1
v_call: TRBV6-5
cdr3_aa: CASRRGREQFF

cdr3_length: 12
j_call: TRBJ1-2
v_call: TRBV6-6
cdr3_aa: CASSLGTSGYTF

cdr3_length: 14
j_call: TRBJ2-1
v_call: TRBV29-1
cdr3_aa: CSVESVARRNEQFF

cdr3_length: 14
j_call: TRBJ2-7
v_call: TRBV6-1
cdr3_aa: CASSPSRATYEQYF

cdr3_length: 16
j_call: TRBJ2-3
v_call: TRBV2
cdr3_aa: CASRGTEGVSTDTQYF

cdr3_length: 14
j_call: TRBJ1-1
v_call: TRBV29-1
cdr3_aa: CSVERTGPNTEAFF

cdr3_length: 16
j_call: TRBJ2-2
v_call: TRBV5-5
cdr3_aa: CASSPLAGGRTGELFF

cdr3_length: 14
j_call: TRBJ2-1
v_call: TRBV20-1
cdr3_aa: CSANPTGYGNEQFF

cdr3_length: 14
j_call: TRBJ2-5
v_call: TRBV28
cdr3_aa: CASRNDRALGTQYF

cdr3_length: 13
j_call: TRBJ2-7
v_call: TRBV30
cdr3_aa: CAWSPSGTGVMYF

cdr3_length: 16
j_call: TRBJ2-3
v_call: TRBV4-2
cdr3_aa: CASSQRTSESTDTQYF

cdr3_length: 13
j_call: TRBJ2-5
v_call: TRBV6-6
cdr3_aa: CASRARESETQYF

cdr3_length: 13
j_call: TRBJ2-7
v_call: TRBV20-1
cdr3_aa: CSAPLLRVGEQYF

cdr3_length: 15
j_call: TRBJ2-6
v_call: TRBV7-3
cdr3_aa: CASSPRSSGANVLTF

cdr3_length: 17
j_call: TRBJ2-5
v_call: TRBV7-6
cdr3_aa: CASSLVMGLAGKETQYF

cdr3_length: 11
j_call: TRBJ2-7
v_call: TRBV12-3/TRBV12-4
cdr3_aa: CASSLVYEQYF

cdr3_length: 16
j_call: TRBJ2-4
v_call: TRBV5-6
cdr3_aa: CASSPGLSLLGNIQYF

cdr3_length: 15
j_call: TRBJ2-2
v_call: TRBV7-9
cdr3_aa: CASAETGEITGELFF

cdr3_length: 15
j_call: TRBJ1-1
v_call: TRBV5-1
cdr3_aa: CASSATGTRATEAFF

cdr3_length: 15
j_call: TRBJ1-2
v_call: TRBV7-2
cdr3_aa: CASSSPGDTGYGYTF

cdr3_length: 18
j_call: TRBJ2-1
v_call: TRBV12-3/TRBV12-4
cdr3_aa: CASSLILQTRLGGNEQFF

cdr3_length: 13
j_call: TRBJ2-1
v_call: TRBV12-3/TRBV12-4
cdr3_aa: CASSLTSTSEQFF

cdr3_length: 15
j_call: TRBJ1-3
v_call: TRBV5-1
cdr3_aa: CASSSETGIGNTIYF

cdr3_length: 14
j_call: TRBJ2-1
v_call: TRBV7-6
cdr3_aa: CASSLPWTSREQFF

cdr3_length: 12
j_call: TRBJ2-1
v_call: TRBV19
cdr3_aa: CASSTTFGEQFF

cdr3_length: 15
j_call: TRBJ2-2
v_call: TRBV5-6
cdr3_aa: CASSGGLAVTGELFF

cdr3_length: 13
j_call: TRBJ2-2
v_call: TRBV7-2
cdr3_aa: CASSPDPPGELFF

cdr3_length: 13
j_call: TRBJ1-1
v_call: TRBV27
cdr3_aa: CASSKIPNTEAFF

cdr3_length: 14
j_call: TRBJ1-1
v_call: TRBV24-1
cdr3_aa: CATAKGHPNTEAFF

cdr3_length: 14
j_call: TRBJ2-7
v_call: TRBV28
cdr3_aa: CASSWGTGHYEQYF

cdr3_length: 16
j_call: TRBJ2-4
v_call: TRBV7-6
cdr3_aa: CASSRGQEIAGDIQYF

cdr3_length: 16
j_call: TRBJ2-7
v_call: TRBV4-3
cdr3_aa: CASSSGTGGGRYEQYF

cdr3_length: 14
j_call: TRBJ2-3
v_call: TRBV4-1
cdr3_aa: CASSRDPSTDTQYF

cdr3_length: 17
j_call: TRBJ2-1
v_call: TRBV6-2/TRBV6-3
cdr3_aa: CASSFRGGYPGYNEQFF

cdr3_length: 15
j_call: TRBJ2-7
v_call: TRBV7-8
cdr3_aa: CASSSQGVGTYEQYF

cdr3_length: 15
j_call: TRBJ2-2
v_call: TRBV28
cdr3_aa: CASRKIGLNAGELFF

cdr3_length: 15
j_call: TRBJ2-2
v_call: TRBV5-1
cdr3_aa: CASSLGRVGTGELFF

cdr3_length: 15
j_call: TRBJ2-1
v_call: TRBV4-1
cdr3_aa: CASRQTEGRDNEQFF

cdr3_length: 14
j_call: TRBJ1-1
v_call: TRBV10-3
cdr3_aa: CATNRGAMNTEAFF